This section outlines one T cell receptor (beta chain) sequence together with its context. Its specificity is unknown. This may arise from a read error, as a much more abundant clone is one base away. TCRdb reprocessed the multiplex PCR reads with MiXCR, giving one entry per CDR3 protein. The table includes fewer than 150,000 distinct CDR3 sequences, around 21% detected once. These data originate in a study of breast tumors, draining lymph nodes, adjacent tissues. Breast cancer patients provided tissue from their axillary draining lymph nodes. Study results and caveats: The data were judged consistent with most tumor T cells coming from lymph node and expanding in tumor. Tumor TCR diversity was below lymph nodes but above nontumor tissue.

CDR1 is LNHDA, CDR2 SQIVND, per germline (reference sequence). V shed 6 bases and J 7 bases; nucleotides not matched to a gene: 12. The CDR3 has 15 residues. The sample was axillary lymph node tissue. V and J are TRBV19 and TRBJ1-2; TRBD1 aligns across 9 bases. This TCR was recovered from a female donor with breast cancer. Some clones in this sample may be carry-over from other donors' samples. For the CDR3, the DNA is TGTGCCAGTAGGAGCACGGGACAGGGTATATGTGGCTACACCTTC. Protein product: CASRSTGQGICGYTF.